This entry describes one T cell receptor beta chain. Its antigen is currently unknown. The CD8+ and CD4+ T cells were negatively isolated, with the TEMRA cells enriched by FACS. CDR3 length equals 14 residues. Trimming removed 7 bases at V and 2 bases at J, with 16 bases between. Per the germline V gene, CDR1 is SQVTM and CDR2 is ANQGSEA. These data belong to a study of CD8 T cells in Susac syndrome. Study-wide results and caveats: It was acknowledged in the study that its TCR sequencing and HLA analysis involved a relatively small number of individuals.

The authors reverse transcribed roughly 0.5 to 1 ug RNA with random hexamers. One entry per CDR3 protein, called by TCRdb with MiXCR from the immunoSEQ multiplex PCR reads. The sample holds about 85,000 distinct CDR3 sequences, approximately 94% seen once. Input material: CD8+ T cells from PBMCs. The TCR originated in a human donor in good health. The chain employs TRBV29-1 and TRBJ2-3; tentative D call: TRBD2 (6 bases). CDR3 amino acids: CSAPVGTVTDTQYF. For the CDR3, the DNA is TGCAGCGCCCCGGTAGGGACTGTCACAGATACGCAGTATTTT.